Below, 11 T cell receptor beta chains from the same sample are listed, as sequenced in a study of T-cell memory formation after mild COVID-19. Each CDR3 protein gets one entry after TCRdb re-called the 5' RACE reads with MiXCR. The table includes around 430,000 distinct CDR3 sequences, 16% detected once. The sample consisted of PBMCs or a T cell subset sorted from them (not recorded which). The receptors shown here come from a man between 18 and 35 years old who had mild COVID-19 (a few samples of this study predate the infection). Cell type and time point are not known.

The genes are TRBV27 and TRBJ1-5; D is perhaps TRBD1 (5 bases). Trimming took off 2 bases at V and 7 bases at J, with 12 bases between the two ends. The germline CDR1 and CDR2 sequences are MNHEY and SMNVEV (reference sequence). This CDR3 spans 14 amino acids. The CDR3 nucleotides read TGTGCCAGCAGTTTACATGGGGCAGGCCAGCCCCAGCATTTT. Protein sequence: CASSLHGAGQPQHF.

This clonotype came up a few times. The chain joins TRBV4-3 to TRBJ2-5; D is uncertain. This CDR3 region has 13 residues. With 1 base removed from V and 5 bases from J, the gap between germline ends came to 8 bases. CDR1 LGHNA and CDR2 YSLEER come from the germline V gene. CDR3 protein: CASSQANRETQYF. The CDR3, as DNA: TGCGCCAGCAGCCAAGCTAACCGGGAGACCCAGTACTTC.

The chain recombines TRBV11-1 with TRBJ2-5; D is perhaps TRBD1 or TRBD2 (5 bases each). This CDR3 comprises 13 residues. V gave up 3 bases and J gave up 9 bases, with 14 bases separating them. Germline assignment: CDR1 SGHAT and CDR2 FQDESV (reference sequence). As DNA, the CDR3 is TGTGCCAGCAGCTTGGGGGACCTGTTGGCCCAGTACTTC. It translates to CASSLGDLLAQYF.

This clonotype is a singleton in its sample. The CDR3 protein is CASSYAGTEDYGYTF. DNA of the CDR3: TGTGCCAGCAGTTATGCAGGGACAGAGGACTATGGCTACACCTTC. The chain is built from TRBV6-5 and TRBJ1-2; 7 nucleotides agree with TRBD1. This CDR3 has 15 amino acids. Germline V CDR1 and CDR2: MNHEY, SVGAGI. V trimming: 3 bases; J trimming: 3 bases; junction bases outside the gene matches: 7.

This clonotype was detected only a few times. The rearrangement links TRBV6-2 or TRBV6-3 to TRBJ2-7; D is possibly TRBD1 or TRBD2 (5 bases each). Trimming stripped 5 bases from V and 4 bases from J, with 12 bases between. The CDR3 is 13 residues long. The germline V gene encodes CDR1 MNHEY and CDR2 SVGEGT. This CDR3 reads CASSRRDGYEQYV. The CDR3 bases are TGTGCCAGCAGTCGCAGGGACGGGTACGAGCAGTACGTC.

This clonotype was seen more than once but under ten times. This chain links TRBV5-1 with TRBJ1-1; 7 bases agree with TRBD1. V lost 3 bases, J lost 5 bases, and 4 bases stayed unmatched. Germline V gene lookup returns CDR1 SGHRS and CDR2 YFSETQ. The CDR3 is 13 residues long. CDR3 region: CASSYRGWTEAFF. The DNA for the CDR3 is TGCGCCAGCAGCTACAGGGGATGGACTGAAGCTTTCTTT.

J is TRBJ2-5 and V is TRBV10-3; D unclear. The CDR3 covers 14 residues. Per germline, CDR1 ENHRY and CDR2 SYGVKD. Trimming took 3 bases from V and 2 from J, leaving 10 bases between them. CDR3 coding DNA: TGTGCCATCAGTGACCCCGGCGAACAAGAGACCCAGTACTTC. Translating gives CAISDPGEQETQYF.

This clonotype was observed a few times. Written as DNA, the CDR3 is TGCAGCGTTGAGTTTAGGGGGCTGGGAGAGACCCAGTACTTC. It is translated as CSVEFRGLGETQYF. This chain links TRBV29-1 with TRBJ2-5; TRBD1 matches 7 bases. This CDR3 spans 14 amino acids. V trimming: 3 bases; J trimming: 4 bases; junction bases outside the gene matches: 8. Germline values: CDR1 SQVTM, CDR2 ANQGSEA.

The chain carries TRBV11-2 and TRBJ2-6, with D perhaps TRBD1 or TRBD2 (5 bases each). The CDR3 covers 16 residues. Trimming stripped 6 bases from V and 0 bases from J, with 12 bases between. Germline V gene data show CDR1 as SGHAT and CDR2 as FQNNGV. Here the CDR3 reads CASSAGANSGANVLTF. As DNA, the CDR3 is TGTGCCAGCAGTGCCGGGGCAAACTCTGGGGCCAACGTCCTGACTTTC.

The chain combines TRBV7-6 with TRBJ2-1; 7 bases match TRBD2. In germline, CDR1 is SGHVS, CDR2 FNYEAQ. This CDR3 comprises 16 residues. V gave up 2 bases and J gave up 2 bases; unmatched junction bases: 6. CDR3 sequence: CASSLPLGGAYNEQFF. The CDR3 DNA follows: TGTGCCAGCAGCTTACCTCTGGGGGGGGCCTACAATGAGCAGTTCTTC.

This chain uses TRBV7-2 with TRBJ2-5; the D gene could be TRBD1 or TRBD2 (5 bases each). The V and J ends lost 2 bases and 1 base respectively, with 11 bases between them. This CDR3 comprises 15 residues. Germline V gene lookup returns CDR1 SGHTA and CDR2 FQGNSA. This CDR3 reads CASSLFYGTQETQYF. CDR3 coding DNA: TGTGCCAGCAGCTTATTCTACGGGACCCAAGAGACCCAGTACTTC.